The 12 T cell receptor beta chains presented below share a single source sample, sequenced in a study of shared clonotypes between healthy human individuals. The naive CD8 subset, CD45RO-negative cells positively selected for CCR7, excluded terminally differentiated effector memory CD45RA+ cells. Data came from immunoSEQ multiplex PCR; TCRdb stores just in-frame clones and leaves some out. This table holds roughly 770,000 clones, about 97% found once. The sequencing input was naive CD8+ T cells sorted from blood. The receptors were gathered from a man aged 25 to 40 in good health.

This clone is a singleton in its sample. The CDR3 spells CASSQLAGKVKTGELFF. In DNA, the CDR3 is TGTGCCAGCAGCCAACTAGCGGGAAAGGTTAAAACCGGGGAGCTGTTTTTT. The J gene is TRBJ2-2, the V gene TRBV16; 9 bases agree with TRBD2. This CDR3 is built from 17 residues. Germline CDR1 is KGHSY and CDR2 is FQNENV. V lost 2 bases to trimming and J lost 5 bases; unmatched junction nucleotides: 9.

The chain employs TRBV9 and TRBJ2-2; D is undetermined. The CDR3 length is 16 residues. The V gene lost 0 bases and the J gene lost 0 bases, with 9 bases spanning the gap. Germline V gene data show CDR1 as SGDLS and CDR2 as YYNGEE. The DNA of the CDR3 is TGTGCCAGCAGCGTAGCAGGTCAGCCGAACACCGGGGAGCTGTTTTTT. Its protein product is CASSVAGQPNTGELFF.

V is TRBV27 and J is TRBJ2-3; D is unresolved. The ends were cut back, 0 bases at V and 9 bases at J, with 10 bases in the middle. The CDR3 is 13 residues long. The germline V gene has CDR1 MNHEY and CDR2 SMNVEV (reference sequence). CDR3: CASSLSTAGTQYF. CDR3 DNA: TGTGCCAGCAGTTTATCAACGGCCGGGACGCAGTATTTT.

The chain links TRBV19 to TRBJ2-1, with 11 bases matching TRBD2. Germline trimming cut 3 bases from V and 3 bases from J; bases unmatched to any gene: 4. The CDR3 extends over 16 amino acids. Germline CDR1 LNHDA, CDR2 SQIVND (reference sequence). DNA of the CDR3: TGTGCCAGTAGTATCATAGCGGGAGGGGTCTACAATGAGCAGTTCTTC. Translating gives CASSIIAGGVYNEQFF.

J is TRBJ1-1 and V is TRBV7-9; D is ambiguous. The CDR3 consists of 12 residues. Trimming removed 1 base at V and 8 bases at J, with 8 bases between. Looked up from germline, CDR1 is SEHNR and CDR2 is FQNEAQ (reference sequence). The CDR3 loop reads CASSLGGNEAFF. CDR3 bases: TGTGCCAGCAGCTTAGGCGGTAACGAAGCTTTCTTT.

The chain recombines TRBV7-6 with TRBJ2-3, with 9 nucleotides matching TRBD1. V trimming: 6 bases; J trimming: 2 bases; junction bases outside the gene matches: 15. CDR1 SGHVS and CDR2 FNYEAQ come from the germline V gene. The CDR3 sequence is 18 residues long. The CDR3 sequence: CASSSYSWDRDITDTQYF. CDR3 in DNA: TGTGCCAGCAGTTCCTACAGCTGGGACAGGGATATCACAGATACGCAGTATTTT.

About this clone: The sample holds other DNA sequences that translate to the same CDR3. The chain is built from TRBV5-1 and TRBJ2-7; D is perhaps TRBD2 (6 bases). V shed 0 bases and J shed 1 base, with 11 bases lying between them. The CDR3 runs to 15 residues. Germline values: CDR1 SGHRS, CDR2 YFSETQ. The CDR3 bases are TGCGCCAGCAGCTTGGATAGGGGAGGTTCCTACGAGCAGTACTTC. It encodes CASSLDRGGSYEQYF.

The DNA of the CDR3 is TGTGCCAGCAGCTCCACAGAGCTCTACGAGCAGTACTTC. As protein: CASSSTELYEQYF. This chain links TRBV5-5 with TRBJ2-7, with D unclear. The V gene lost 3 bases and the J gene lost 3 bases, with 10 bases spanning the gap. CDR1 and CDR2 (germline): SGHKS, YYEKEE (reference sequence). The CDR3 loop spans 13 amino acids.

This chain joins TRBV10-3 and TRBJ1-1; tentatively, D is TRBD1 (5 bases). Germline V lookup: CDR1 ENHRY, CDR2 SYGVKD. Trimming removed 7 bases at V and 3 bases at J, with 18 bases between. The CDR3 has 15 residues. CDR3: CAIKGTEVSDTEAFF. CDR3 DNA sequence: TGTGCCATCAAGGGGACGGAGGTCTCCGACACTGAAGCTTTCTTT.

The V call is TRBV27, the J call TRBJ2-1; 14 nucleotides agree with TRBD2. In germline, CDR1 is MNHEY, CDR2 SMNVEV (reference sequence). CDR3 length equals 16 residues. Trimming took 5 bases from V and 6 from J; bases not matched to a gene: 6. The CDR3 bases are TGTGCCAGCAGTCCCGGGACTAGCGGGAGCCGCAATGAGCAGTTCTTC. Amino acid sequence: CASSPGTSGSRNEQFF.

This chain links TRBV29-1 with TRBJ2-1, with 13 bases lining up with TRBD2. Trimming took 2 bases from V and 5 from J; bases not matched to a gene: 3. CDR3 length: 15 residues. Per germline, CDR1 SQVTM and CDR2 ANQGSEA. CDR3 loop: CSVESGLAGNNEQFF. CDR3 DNA: TGCAGCGTTGAATCGGGACTAGCGGGGAACAATGAGCAGTTCTTC.

V usage is TRBV5-1 and J usage is TRBJ1-6; D uncertain. Germline V CDR1 and CDR2: SGHRS, YFSETQ. The CDR3 is 17 amino acids. V was pared by 4 bases and J by 2 bases, with 16 bases between. The CDR3 is CASSPGPKGAYNSPLHF. CDR3 DNA sequence: TGCGCCAGCAGCCCCGGTCCTAAGGGCGCCTATAATTCACCCCTCCACTTT. Combining the CDR3 with reference TRBV5-1 and TRBJ1-6 gives the whole variable domain KAGVTQTPRYLIKTRGQQVTLSCSPISGHRSVSWYQQTPGQGLQFLFEYFSETQRNKGNFPGRFSGRQFSNSRSEMNVSTLELGDSALYLCASSPGPKGAYNSPLHFGNGTRLTVT.